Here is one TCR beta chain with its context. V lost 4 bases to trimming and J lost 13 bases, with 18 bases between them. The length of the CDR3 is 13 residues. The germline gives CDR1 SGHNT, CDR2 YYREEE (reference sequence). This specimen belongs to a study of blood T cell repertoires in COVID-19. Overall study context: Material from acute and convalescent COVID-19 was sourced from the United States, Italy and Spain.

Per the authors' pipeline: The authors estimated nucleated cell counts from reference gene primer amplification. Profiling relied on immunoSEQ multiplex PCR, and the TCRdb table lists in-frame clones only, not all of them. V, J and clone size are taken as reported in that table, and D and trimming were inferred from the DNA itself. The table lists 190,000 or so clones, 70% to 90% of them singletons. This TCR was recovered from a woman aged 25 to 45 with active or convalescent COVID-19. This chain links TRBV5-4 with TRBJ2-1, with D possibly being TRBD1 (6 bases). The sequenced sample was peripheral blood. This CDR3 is CASSLDFWTEQFF. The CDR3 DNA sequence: TGTGCCAGCAGCCTTGATTTCTGGACAGAACAGTTCTTC.